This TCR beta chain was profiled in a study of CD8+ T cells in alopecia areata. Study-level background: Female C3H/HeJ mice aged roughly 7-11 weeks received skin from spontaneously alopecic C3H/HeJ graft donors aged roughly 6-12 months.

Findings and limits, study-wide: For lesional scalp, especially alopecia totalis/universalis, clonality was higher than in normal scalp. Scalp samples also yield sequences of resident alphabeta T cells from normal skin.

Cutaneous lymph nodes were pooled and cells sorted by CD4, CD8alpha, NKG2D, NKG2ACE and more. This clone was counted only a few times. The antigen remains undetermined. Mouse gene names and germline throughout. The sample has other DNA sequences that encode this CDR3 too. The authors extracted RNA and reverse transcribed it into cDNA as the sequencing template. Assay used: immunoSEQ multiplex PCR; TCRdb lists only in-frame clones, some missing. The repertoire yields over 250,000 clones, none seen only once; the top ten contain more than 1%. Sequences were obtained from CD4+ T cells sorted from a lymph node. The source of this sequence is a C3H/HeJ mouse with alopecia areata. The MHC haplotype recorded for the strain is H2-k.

CDR3 DNA, as far as it was read: TGTGCCTGGAGTTGGGGGAACACCGGG. Its protein is CAWSWGNTG. The whole CDR3 region reads CAWSWGNTGQLYF. The J gene is TRBJ2-2, the V gene TRBV31, with D perhaps matching TRBD2 (6 bases). The read is 4 residues too short to cover the CDR3 end, so that end is filled in from the germline J gene. Trimming cost V 2 bases and J 2 bases, with 6 bases left between them. Germline loops: CDR1 GKSSPN, CDR2 SITVG. This CDR3 comprises 13 residues.